One and the same sample provided the 21 T cell receptor beta chains below, sequenced in a study of T cells in Graves' hyperthyroidism and ophthalmopathy. RNA transcripts were the template for amplifying TCR beta CDR3 regions. With the HTBI primer set, the TCR CDR3 went through a first round of RT-PCR. One entry per CDR3 protein, called by TCRdb with MiXCR from the multiplex PCR reads. The data hold around 580,000 distinct CDR3 sequences, with over 15% observed a single time. Sample: blood. The receptors derive from a young woman with Graves' hyperthyroidism.

This chain uses TRBV29-1 with TRBJ2-5; D tentatively fits TRBD1 or TRBD2 (5 bases each). Per germline, CDR1 SQVTM and CDR2 ANQGSEA. V gave up 6 bases and J gave up 2 bases, with 19 bases separating them. The CDR3 totals 15 residues. The chain's CDR3 is CSVGVGTGLQETQYF. The CDR3 region has the DNA TGCAGCGTGGGGGTAGGGACGGGGCTACAAGAGACCCAGTACTTC.

The J gene is TRBJ2-6, the V gene TRBV2, with unresolved D. The germline V gene has CDR1 SNHLY and CDR2 FYNNEI. The CDR3 has 14 amino acids. The germline V and J ends were trimmed by 9 bases and 0 bases, with 9 bases remaining between them. The CDR3 region is CASGIVSGANVLTF. In nucleotides, the CDR3 is TGTGCCAGTGGGATCGTCTCTGGGGCCAACGTCCTGACTTTC.

This clonotype was observed a handful of times. The V and J genes are TRBV10-3 and TRBJ1-1; D is unclear. Per the germline V gene, CDR1 is ENHRY and CDR2 is SYGVKD. V lost 11 bases and J lost 1, with 14 bases in between. The CDR3 extends over 13 amino acids. The CDR3 region has the DNA TGTGCCTCGGGTGGGCATTCGAACACTGAAGCTTTCTTT. It specifies CASGGHSNTEAFF.

This clonotype has only a few counts. The J gene is TRBJ2-1, the V gene TRBV27; 7 bases are a match to TRBD2. Germline trimming cut 8 bases from V and 2 bases from J; bases unmatched to any gene: 6. The CDR3 consists of 14 residues. Germline CDR1 is MNHEY and CDR2 is SMNVEV (reference sequence). The DNA for the CDR3 is TGTGCCAGCGGGGGGGACCGAACCTACAATGAGCAGTTCTTC. This encodes CASGGDRTYNEQFF.

In its sample, this clonotype was seen many times. The chain is built from TRBV28 and TRBJ1-2; no definite D call. This CDR3 is built from 13 residues. V lost 6 bases to trimming and J lost 8 bases, with 16 bases between them. CDR1 is MDHEN, CDR2 SYDVKM, per germline. Written as DNA, the CDR3 is TGTGCCAGCAGCCGTTACCGAGCGCGGGGCTACACCTTC. Translation gives CASSRYRARGYTF.

Ten or more counts support this clonotype. The V call is TRBV4-1, the J call TRBJ1-1; TRBD1 matches at 7 bases. With V trimmed by 4 bases and J by 2 bases, 4 bases remained unmatched. This CDR3 has 14 residues. In germline, CDR1 is MGHRA, CDR2 YSYEKL. CDR3 loop: CASSRGQANTEAFF. Here the CDR3 DNA reads TGCGCCAGCAGCCGAGGACAGGCCAACACTGAAGCTTTCTTT.

The table lists this clonotype with a few counts. The chain employs TRBV18 and TRBJ2-3, with 10 bases identical to TRBD1. Germline V lookup: CDR1 KGHSH, CDR2 LQKENI. V lost 3 bases to trimming and J lost 3 bases; unmatched junction nucleotides: 6. The CDR3 is 16 residues long. In nucleotides, the CDR3 is TGTGCCAGCTCACCTTTGGGACAGGGGTTAACAGATACGCAGTATTTT. This translates into CASSPLGQGLTDTQYF.

J is TRBJ2-1 and V is TRBV27; 7 bases match TRBD2. This CDR3 has 16 amino acids. V lost 0 bases and J lost 10; bases outside the gene matches: 12. Germline V lookup: CDR1 MNHEY, CDR2 SMNVEV (reference sequence). The CDR3 DNA reads as TGTGCCAGCAGTTTATCGGGGGGGGTCCACTCAGGGGAGCAGTTCTTC. Protein: CASSLSGGVHSGEQFF.

The J gene is TRBJ1-1, the V gene TRBV4-1; D may be TRBD1 (5 bases). Germline CDR1 reads MGHRA; CDR2 reads YSYEKL. The length of the CDR3 is 16 residues. The V end lost 4 bases, the J end lost 8 bases, and 23 bases lay between the germline ends. In nucleotides, the CDR3 is TGCGCCAGCAGCCGCTTGGTTTTAGGGGTGGACGGGGAAGCTTTCTTT. Translating it yields CASSRLVLGVDGEAFF.

This clonotype was picked up many times. The chain combines TRBV11-2 with TRBJ2-7, with TRBD1 matching 7 bases. Germline CDR1 and CDR2: SGHAT and FQNNGV. The trim removed 3 bases at V and 3 bases at J, leaving 5 bases unmatched. The CDR3 spans 14 residues. CDR3 in DNA: TGTGCCAGCAGCTTCGGACAGGTCGGCTACGAGCAGTACTTC. This gives the protein CASSFGQVGYEQYF.

This clonotype was seen a handful of times. V is TRBV27 and J is TRBJ2-7, with 8 nucleotides matching TRBD1. This CDR3 comprises 13 residues. V lost 8 bases to trimming and J lost 4 bases; unmatched junction nucleotides: 7. Germline V gives CDR1 MNHEY, CDR2 SMNVEV (reference sequence). CDR3 in DNA: TGTGCCAGCCCGGACAGGGAGCTTTACGAGCAGTACTTC. Translating it yields CASPDRELYEQYF.

This clonotype occurred many times. V is TRBV10-3 and J is TRBJ2-1; 14 bases line up with TRBD2. From germline, CDR1 is ENHRY and CDR2 SYGVKD. The CDR3 consists of 14 residues. After removal of 10 bases from V and 6 bases from J, the junction contained 5 bases not matched to a gene. CDR3: CATQGTSGSNEQFF. In DNA, the CDR3 is TGTGCCACCCAGGGGACTAGCGGGAGCAATGAGCAGTTCTTC.

In this sample, this clonotype turned up many times. This rearrangement joins TRBV28 to TRBJ2-1; D remains unclear. Germline CDR1 and CDR2: MDHEN and SYDVKM. Trimming took off 8 bases at V and 4 bases at J, with 9 bases between the two ends. The CDR3 sequence is 12 residues long. Written as DNA, the CDR3 is TGTGCCAGCTGGACGGAATACAATGAGCAGTTCTTC. Amino acid sequence: CASWTEYNEQFF.

This clonotype was found many times. The chain links TRBV7-2 to TRBJ1-5; D is uncertain. Germline CDR1 and CDR2: SGHTA and FQGNSA. V shed 3 bases and J shed 5 bases, with 5 bases lying between them. The CDR3 consists of 12 residues. The CDR3 DNA sequence: TGTGCCAGCAGCTTTTATGATCAGCCCCAGCATTTT. Encoded protein: CASSFYDQPQHF.

This clonotype was seen repeatedly, ten times or more. The rearrangement joins TRBV11-2 to TRBJ2-1; no definite D call. Germline CDR1 reads SGHAT; CDR2 reads FQNNGV. The CDR3 extends over 13 amino acids. V lost 3 bases and J 6 bases, leaving 9 bases between the germline ends. The CDR3 DNA reads TGTGCCAGCAGCTTCGCCCCAGTCAATGAGCAGTTCTTC. It codes for CASSFAPVNEQFF. Full variable domain (remainder filled in from reference TRBV11-2 and TRBJ2-1): EAGVAQSPRYKIIEKRQSVAFWCNPISGHATLYWYQQILGQGPKLLIQFQNNGVVDDSQLPKDRFSAERLKGVDSTLKIQPAKLEDSAVYLCASSFAPVNEQFFGPGTRLTVL.

The chain combines TRBV20-1 with TRBJ2-7, with TRBD2 identical over 13 bases. Germline CDR1 and CDR2: DFQATT and SNEGSKA (reference sequence). The CDR3 has 15 amino acids. The J segment lost 1 base and the V segment lost 6 bases, leaving 6 bases of the junction unmatched. CDR3 bases: TGCAGTGCACGGACTAGCGGGGGCCTTTCCTACGAGCAGTACTTC. This encodes CSARTSGGLSYEQYF.

At least ten counts were recorded for this clonotype. V and J are TRBV7-9 and TRBJ2-1; 7 nucleotides line up with TRBD2. The CDR3 is 16 amino acids. V lost 4 bases and J lost 9; bases outside the gene matches: 15. The germline V gene has CDR1 SEHNR and CDR2 FQNEAQ (reference sequence). The CDR3 nucleotides are TGTGCCAGCAGCTCAATCGGACTAGATGGGAACGGTGAGCAGTTCTTC. It specifies CASSSIGLDGNGEQFF.

This clonotype came up a few times. The chain employs TRBV4-1 and TRBJ2-3; 9 bases match TRBD1. CDR3 length: 17 residues. The V segment lost 4 bases and the J segment 3 bases; nucleotides outside the gene matches: 11. In germline, CDR1 is MGHRA, CDR2 YSYEKL. CDR3 region: CASSLYRDRALTDTQYF. CDR3 nucleotides: TGCGCCAGCAGCCTGTACCGGGACAGGGCCCTAACAGATACGCAGTATTTT.

This clonotype showed up just a few times. The chain employs TRBV9 and TRBJ2-2, with TRBD2 matching over 15 bases. Germline CDR1 is SGDLS and CDR2 is YYNGEE. The CDR3 contains 16 residues. V gave up 0 bases and J gave up 6 bases; unmatched junction bases: 0. The CDR3 DNA reads as TGTGCCAGCAGCGTAGGGACTAGCGGGGGGGCCGGGGAGCTGTTTTTT. Amino acid sequence: CASSVGTSGGAGELFF.

This clonotype appeared a few times. The J gene is TRBJ1-2, the V gene TRBV19; tentatively, D is TRBD1 (6 bases). The germline V gene encodes CDR1 LNHDA and CDR2 SQIVND (reference sequence). This CDR3 region has 18 residues. With 6 bases removed from V and 3 bases from J, the gap between germline ends came to 26 bases. CDR3 DNA sequence: TGTGCCAGTAGACGGGCCGGGACGGGGGCATTCCGATACTATGGCTACACCTTC. It codes for CASRRAGTGAFRYYGYTF.

V and J are TRBV30 and TRBJ2-7; no definite D call. The CDR3 is 14 residues long. V was trimmed by 0 bases and J by 1 base, leaving 10 bases between them. Per the germline V gene, CDR1 is GTSNPN and CDR2 is SVGIG (reference sequence). The CDR3 loop reads CAWSVLKVSYEQYF. CDR3 in DNA: TGTGCCTGGAGTGTACTGAAGGTTTCCTACGAGCAGTACTTC. The full variable domain, rest sourced from reference TRBV30 and TRBJ2-7, is SQTIHQWPATLVQPVGSPLSLECTVEGTSNPNLYWYRQAAGRGLQLLFYSVGIGQISSEVPQNLSASRPQDRQFILSSKKLLLSDSGFYLCAWSVLKVSYEQYFGPGTRLTVT.